A single TCR beta chain is shown here with its context. The data belong to a study of blood T cell repertoires in COVID-19. Method: immunoSEQ multiplex PCR; TCRdb's copy keeps in-frame clones and lacks some. Of approximately 300,000 clones in the sample, approximately 91% were seen once. Germline loops: CDR1 MNHEY, CDR2 SVGAGI. The CDR3 has 14 residues. Between the trimmed V and J ends, which lost 6 bases and 3 bases, there was a span of 15 bases. The sample consisted of PBMCs or T cells enriched from blood (not recorded which). The clonotype was recovered from a woman in her thirties who had been exposed to COVID-19. This chain uses TRBV6-5 with TRBJ2-7; D is perhaps TRBD1 (6 bases). CDR3 in amino acids: CASRKDQGIYEQYF. The CDR3 nucleotides are TGTGCCAGCAGGAAAGACCAGGGGATCTACGAGCAGTACTTC.